The TCR beta chain described here comes from a study of OX40 agonist ivuxolimab in advanced cancers. Study at large: The group had a mean age of approximately 60 years, ranged from about 23 to 85, and was 82.7% male.

Here immunoSEQ multiplex PCR was the method, and the copy in TCRdb shows in-frame clones only, minus some. Here the sample spans about 17,000 clones, roughly 78% being singletons. Study-wide findings and caveats: Researchers did not determine the expanded peripheral T cells' antigen specificity. In CD8+ T cells, expanded clones were on average more numerous than in CD4+.

Concerning this clone: Antigen specificity is unknown.

The clonotype was recovered from an adult with an advanced solid tumor such as melanoma, head and neck, liver or kidney cancer. The sample consisted of CD4+ or CD8+ T cells sorted from blood, taken in a trial of the OX40 agonist ivuxolimab.

This CDR3 is CASSFSREQYF. CDR3 sequence (DNA): TGTGCCAGCAGCTTCTCCCGCGAGCAGTACTTC. The chain is built from TRBV5-6 and TRBJ2-7; D is unresolved. Germline V gives CDR1 SGHDT, CDR2 YYEEEE. V was cut by 2 bases and J by 6 bases, with 6 bases left in between. CDR3 length equals 11 residues.